This entry is about one TCR beta chain. Its antigen has not been determined. It has no much larger one-base neighbor in the sample; base qualities were not kept. This specimen belongs to a study of shared clonotypes between healthy human individuals (dated by TCRdb to 2018 to 2021). Describing the broader study: The cohort comprised a couple of women and three men aged 18 to 49 years. To increase sequencing depth and limit assay-specific biases, different laboratories used diverse techniques to prepare libraries and sequence TCR repertoires. For each donor, CD4 naive and CD4 memory were each given three plates, CD8 naive was given two plates, and CD8 memory was given one plate. Per donor, leukapheresis produced somewhere between about 0.94 and 9.5 billion PBMCs. To estimate repertoire size and how much clonotype sharing occurs between individuals, the study deeply sequenced the blood TCR repertoires of about five healthy adults.

The V end loses 2 bases and the J end loses 2 bases, and a stretch of 6 bases separates them. The CDR3 has 13 amino acids, counting the end cysteine and phenylalanine. Only the CDR3 part of the read is kept: 39 bases, read in frame from the first base. Sequences SEHNR (CDR1) and FQNEAQ (CDR2) are obtained from the germline V gene (reference sequence). Using the deep immunoSEQ assay, multiplex PCR amplified TCR CDR3 regions from genomic DNA. Extracted genomic DNA from each cell subset was spread evenly across all wells of several immunoSEQ 96-well plates, with each plate serving as a replicate. For sorted subsets, each replicate PCR was loaded with 200 ng genomic DNA, equivalent to some 27,000 T cell genomes. Purified libraries were quantified with a Qubit 3.0 fluorometer, sized on a Bioanalyzer 2100, and re-quantified with the KAPA Library Quantification kit. A separate single-read 150-cycle Illumina NextSeq 550 flow cell was used to sequence each immunoSEQ 96-well plate. The original methods were these. Because the immunoSEQ output held only junctional sequences and lacked quality scores, the filtering could not match the filtering applied to full-length reads. To assign V/J genes and CDR3, sequences were annotated using PyIR, a Python wrapper for IgBLAST v1.9, with IMGT germline references. Reads were filtered out if the reads had weak V/J assignments (E-value above 1e-6), no CDR3, stop codons, out-of-frame junctions, or ambiguous translated residues. V3J clonotypes were defined as sequences sharing the same inferred V gene, J gene, and CDR3 amino acid sequence. To compute the percentage overlap between repertoires, the number of shared unique clonotypes was divided by the size of the smaller repertoire. Richness of each repertoire was evaluated using RTK rarefaction, the Chao1 estimator, and Recon v2.1 estimates of unobserved clonotypes. OLGA was used to compute generation probabilities for all TCRbeta clonotypes that the gDNA method yielded from a handful of donors. TCRdb holds this immuneACCESS table with in-frame rearrangements only. Some clones are missing; in checked studies, unresolved V genes explain under half, and the rest has no known cause. V and J calls and clone size are given by that table; D and trimming were obtained from the DNA. The sample table records 100,000 or so clones; roughly 70% of these occur just once. 24% of the sample rests with the top ten.

What the authors observed across the whole study: Incomplete sequencing was indicated by rarefaction of sorted-subset datasets, despite the large sequencing depth. Sharing across a few donors was observed for approximately 5% of naive CD4, 3.5% of naive CD8, 2% to 2.5% of memory CD4, and about 0.4% of memory CD8 clonotypes. Clonotypes shared by all four sorted-subset donors showed higher generation probabilities than non-shared clonotypes. The genetic and exposure-history diversity represented was limited by the small number of donors. Based on pairwise subsampling, the degree of clonotype sharing among donors was expected to be affected by sequencing depth. Naive subsets generally had larger estimated clonotype richness than memory subsets. Sampling was restricted to blood, and TCR repertoires in tissue are likely to differ from TCR repertoires in blood.

The donors were healthy, HIV-negative adults with no recently reported acute infections or vaccinations. All donors were Caucasian adults living in Nashville, Tennessee, USA. CD8 memory samples consisted of magnetically selected CD45RO+ cells combined with CCR7-negative CD45RA+ effector memory (TemRA) cells. Blood was collected by leukapheresis, and PBMCs were isolated by Ficoll-Histopaque density gradient centrifugation and then cryopreserved in liquid nitrogen vapor phase. Purity and quantity of every magnetically sorted T cell population were checked by analytical flow cytometry. From each sorted fraction, genomic DNA was isolated and quantified by UV absorbance on a Nanodrop 2000c.

This clonotype was obtained from a woman aged 25 to 39 in good health. The sequenced material came from memory CD8+ T cells sorted from blood. The cell subset or site label of this sample denotes: CD45RO+ cells pooled with CCR7-negative TemRA cells. The V gene is TRBV7-9 and the J gene is TRBJ2-5; there is no confident call for the D gene. The CDR3 reads as follows: CASSLNWQETQYF. The DNA is TGTGCCAGCAGCTTAAACTGGCAAGAGACCCAGTACTTC. When the CDR3 is completed using the reference TRBV7-9 and TRBJ2-5 genes on either side, the full variable domain is DTGVSQNPRHKITKRGQNVTFRCDPISEHNRLYWYRQTLGQGPEFLTYFQNEAQLEKSRLLSDRFSAERPKGSFSTLEIQRTEQGDSAMYLCASSLNWQETQYFGPGTRLLVL.